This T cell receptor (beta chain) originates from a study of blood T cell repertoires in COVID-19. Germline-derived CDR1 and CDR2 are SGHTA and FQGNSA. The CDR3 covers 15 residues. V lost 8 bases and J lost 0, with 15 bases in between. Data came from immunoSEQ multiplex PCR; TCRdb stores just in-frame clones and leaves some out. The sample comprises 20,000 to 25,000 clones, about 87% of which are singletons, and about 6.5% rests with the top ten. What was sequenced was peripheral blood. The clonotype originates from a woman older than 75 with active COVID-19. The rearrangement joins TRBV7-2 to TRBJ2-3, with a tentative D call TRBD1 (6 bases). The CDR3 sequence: CASQPGTPSTDTQYF. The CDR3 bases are TGTGCCAGCCAGCCCGGGACACCTAGCACAGATACGCAGTATTTT.